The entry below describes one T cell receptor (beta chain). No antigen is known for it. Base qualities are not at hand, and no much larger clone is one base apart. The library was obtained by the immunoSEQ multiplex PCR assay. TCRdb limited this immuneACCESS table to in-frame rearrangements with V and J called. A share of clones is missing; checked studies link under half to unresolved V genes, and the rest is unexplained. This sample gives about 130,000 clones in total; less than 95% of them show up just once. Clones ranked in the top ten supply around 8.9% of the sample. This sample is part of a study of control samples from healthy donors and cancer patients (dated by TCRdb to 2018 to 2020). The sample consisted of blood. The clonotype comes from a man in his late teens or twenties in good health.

DNA sequence: TGTGCCAGCAGCCAAAGCGGGGGAGGCGCCGGGGAGCTGTTTTTT. Its translation reads: CASSQSGGGAGELFF. This receptor chain uses TRBV3-1 (or the pseudogene TRBV3-2) and TRBJ2-2, and 8 junctional nucleotides match TRBD2. V is cut back by 2 bases and J by 6 bases, with 5 bases in the junction unmatched. Via the germline V gene (reference sequence), CDR1 is LGHDT and CDR2 YNNKEL. The CDR3, from cysteine to phenylalanine, totals 15 residues. Only the CDR3 portion is preserved as DNA: 45 bases, with reading frame beginning at the first base.